The present T cell receptor (beta chain) was sequenced within a study of beta chain features in type 1 diabetes. Regarding the study as a whole: People with Type 1 diabetes carried modestly yet significantly shorter TCRB CDR3s in all four CD4+ subsets. Healthy donors had naive, central memory and Treg TCRB repertoires that appeared less similar than those seen among patients.

As for this clone: What it recognizes is unknown.

The CDR3 extends over 15 amino acids. Looked up from germline, CDR1 is GTSNPN and CDR2 is SVGIG (reference sequence). The ends were cut back, 3 bases at V and 3 bases at J, with 16 bases in the middle. Expressed TCRB transcripts were sequenced because the entire RNA isolate underwent reverse transcription. Some clones are missing from TCRdb's copy, which holds only in-frame ones; the method was immunoSEQ multiplex PCR. The table lists some 250,000 clones, approximately 14% of them singletons. This clonotype was obtained from a man in his thirties or forties with type 1 diabetes. The gene calls are TRBV30 and TRBJ2-3, with TRBD1 as a possible D gene (6 bases). Sequencing was carried out using naive CD4+ T cells from blood. This chain's CDR3 is CAWRMAGRGTDTQYF. The CDR3 DNA is TGTGCCTGGAGGATGGCCGGAAGGGGGACAGATACGCAGTATTTT.